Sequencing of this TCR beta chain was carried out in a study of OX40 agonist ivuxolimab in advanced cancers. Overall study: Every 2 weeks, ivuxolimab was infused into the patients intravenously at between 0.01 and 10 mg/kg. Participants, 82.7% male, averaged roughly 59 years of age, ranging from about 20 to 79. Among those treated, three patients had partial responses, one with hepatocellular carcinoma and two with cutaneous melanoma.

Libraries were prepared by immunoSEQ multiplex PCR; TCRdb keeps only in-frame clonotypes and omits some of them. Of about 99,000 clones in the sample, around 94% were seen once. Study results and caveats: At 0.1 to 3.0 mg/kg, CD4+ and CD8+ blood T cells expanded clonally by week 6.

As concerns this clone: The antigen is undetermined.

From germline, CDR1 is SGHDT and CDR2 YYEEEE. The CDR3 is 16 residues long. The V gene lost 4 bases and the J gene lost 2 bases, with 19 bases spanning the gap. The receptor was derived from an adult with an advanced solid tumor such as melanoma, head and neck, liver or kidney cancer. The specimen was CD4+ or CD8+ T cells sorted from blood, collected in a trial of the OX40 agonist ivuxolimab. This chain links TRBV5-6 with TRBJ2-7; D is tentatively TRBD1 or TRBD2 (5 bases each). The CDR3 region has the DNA TGTGCCAGCAGCGGGGGTGGGCAGGGAGCCACCTACGAGCAGTACTTC. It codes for CASSGGGQGATYEQYF.